The clone carrying this TCR beta chain was counted ten times or more. The antigen is undetermined. The authors took PBMCs from over 8.5 ml fresh peripheral blood. This specimen comes from a study of T cells in Graves' hyperthyroidism and ophthalmopathy. Study-level points and caveats: Ophthalmopathy was told apart from stable hyperthyroidism by a 13 V-J model. The model anticipated ophthalmopathy a median about six months pre-onset. In blood, most of the thyroid clonotypes expanded above 0.001 were also present.

RNA transcripts provided the source from which TCR beta CDR3 regions were amplified. HTBI primers were used for first-round RT-PCR of the TCR CDR3. From the multiplex PCR reads, TCRdb called clonotypes with MiXCR, one entry per CDR3 protein. The sample gives about 420,000 distinct CDR3 sequences, 15% to 17% of which show up once; over 7.5% is in the top ten. The sequenced sample consisted of blood. This sequence was found in a woman between 18 and 29 years old with Graves' hyperthyroidism.

CDR3: CASRGTSTSYEQYF. The CDR3 DNA reads as TGTGCCAGCAGGGGGACATCCACGTCCTACGAGCAGTACTTC. The J gene is TRBJ2-7, the V gene TRBV2; a weak D match, TRBD1 (6 bases). The CDR3 totals 14 residues. Germline V gene data show CDR1 as SNHLY and CDR2 as FYNNEI. The V gene lost 6 bases and the J gene lost 1 base, with 13 bases spanning the gap.